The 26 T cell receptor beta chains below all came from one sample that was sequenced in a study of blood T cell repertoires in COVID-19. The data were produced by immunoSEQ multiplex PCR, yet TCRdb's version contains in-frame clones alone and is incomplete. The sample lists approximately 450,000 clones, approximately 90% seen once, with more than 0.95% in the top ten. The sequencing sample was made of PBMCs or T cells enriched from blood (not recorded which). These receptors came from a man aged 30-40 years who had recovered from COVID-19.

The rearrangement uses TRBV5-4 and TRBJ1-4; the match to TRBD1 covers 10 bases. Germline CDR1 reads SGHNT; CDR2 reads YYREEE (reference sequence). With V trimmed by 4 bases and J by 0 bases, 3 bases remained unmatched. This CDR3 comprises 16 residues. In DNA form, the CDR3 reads TGTGCCAGCAGCGCGGGACAGGGGACAACTAATGAAAAACTGTTTTTT. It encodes CASSAGQGTTNEKLFF.

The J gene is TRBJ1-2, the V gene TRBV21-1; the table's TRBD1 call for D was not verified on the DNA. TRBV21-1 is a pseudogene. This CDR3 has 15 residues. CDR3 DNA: TGTGCCAGCAGCAGCAGACAGGGTCTCAACTATGGCTACACCTTC. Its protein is CASSSRQGLNYGYTF.

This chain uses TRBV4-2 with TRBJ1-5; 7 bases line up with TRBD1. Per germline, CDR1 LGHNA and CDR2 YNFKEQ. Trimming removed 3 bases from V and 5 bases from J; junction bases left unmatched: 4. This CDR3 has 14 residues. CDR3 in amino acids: CASSHRQGYQPQHF. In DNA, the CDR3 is TGTGCCAGCAGCCACAGACAGGGCTATCAGCCCCAGCATTTT.

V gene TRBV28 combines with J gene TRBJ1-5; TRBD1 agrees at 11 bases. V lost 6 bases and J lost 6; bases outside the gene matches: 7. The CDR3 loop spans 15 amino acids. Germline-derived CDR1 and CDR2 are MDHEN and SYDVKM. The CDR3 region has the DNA TGTGCCAGCAGGGGAGGGGACAGGGGGTCTCAGCCCCAGCATTTT. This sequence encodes CASRGGDRGSQPQHF.

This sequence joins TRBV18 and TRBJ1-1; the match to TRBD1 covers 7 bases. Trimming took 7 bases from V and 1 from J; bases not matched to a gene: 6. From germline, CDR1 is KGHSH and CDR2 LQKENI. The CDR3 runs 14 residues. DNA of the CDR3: TGTGCCAGCTTACAGACAGGGTGGAACACTGAAGCTTTCTTT. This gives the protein CASLQTGWNTEAFF. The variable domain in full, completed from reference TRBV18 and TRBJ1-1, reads NAGVMQNPRHLVRRRGQEARLRCSPMKGHSHVYWYRQLPEEGLKFMVYLQKENIIDESGMPKERFSAEFPKEGPSILRIQQVVRGDSAAYFCASLQTGWNTEAFFGQGTRLTVV.

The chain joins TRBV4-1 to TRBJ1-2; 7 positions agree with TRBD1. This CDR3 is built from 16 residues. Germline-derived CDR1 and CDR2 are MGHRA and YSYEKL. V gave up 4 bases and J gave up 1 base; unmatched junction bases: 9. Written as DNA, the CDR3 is TGCGCCAGCAGCCTTCAAGAATCAGGGGGTAACTATGGCTACACCTTC. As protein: CASSLQESGGNYGYTF.

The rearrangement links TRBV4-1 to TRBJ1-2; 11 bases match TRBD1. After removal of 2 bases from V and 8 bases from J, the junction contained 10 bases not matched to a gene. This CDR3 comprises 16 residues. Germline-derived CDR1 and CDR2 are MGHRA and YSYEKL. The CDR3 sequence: CASSQYMGQGETGYTF. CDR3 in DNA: TGCGCCAGCAGCCAATATATGGGACAGGGGGAGACGGGCTACACCTTC.

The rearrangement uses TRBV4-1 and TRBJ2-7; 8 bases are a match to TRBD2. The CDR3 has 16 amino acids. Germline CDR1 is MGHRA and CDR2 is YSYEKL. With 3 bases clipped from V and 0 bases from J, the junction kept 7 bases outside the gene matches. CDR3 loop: CASSQTSEGLSYEQYF. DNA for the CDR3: TGCGCCAGCAGCCAGACTAGCGAGGGACTCTCCTACGAGCAGTACTTC.

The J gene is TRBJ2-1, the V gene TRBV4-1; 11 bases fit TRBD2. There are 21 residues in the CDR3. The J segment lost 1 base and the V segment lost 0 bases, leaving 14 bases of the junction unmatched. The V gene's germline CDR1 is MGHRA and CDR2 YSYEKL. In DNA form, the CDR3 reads TGCGCCAGCAGCCAAGATCCGAGCGGGGCTAGCGGGAGGAGGTCCTACAATGAGCAGTTCTTC. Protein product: CASSQDPSGASGRRSYNEQFF.

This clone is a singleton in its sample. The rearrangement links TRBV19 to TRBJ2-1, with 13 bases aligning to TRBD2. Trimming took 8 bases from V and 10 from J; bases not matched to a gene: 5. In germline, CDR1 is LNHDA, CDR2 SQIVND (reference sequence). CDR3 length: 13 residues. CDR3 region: CASSLAGGPEQFF. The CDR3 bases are TGTGCCAGTTCACTAGCGGGAGGGCCAGAGCAGTTCTTC. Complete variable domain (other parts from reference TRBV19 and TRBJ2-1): DGGITQSPKYLFRKEGQNVTLSCEQNLNHDAMYWYRQDPGQGLRLIYYSQIVNDFQKGDIAEGYSVSREKKESFPLTVTSAQKNPTAFYLCASSLAGGPEQFFGPGTRLTVL.

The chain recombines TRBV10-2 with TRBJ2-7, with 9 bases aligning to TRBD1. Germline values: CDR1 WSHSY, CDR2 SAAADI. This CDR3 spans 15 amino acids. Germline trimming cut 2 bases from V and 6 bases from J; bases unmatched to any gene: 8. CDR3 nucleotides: TGCGCCAGCAGTGAGACAGGGGGCGCGGTGGGCGAGCAGTACTTC. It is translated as CASSETGGAVGEQYF.

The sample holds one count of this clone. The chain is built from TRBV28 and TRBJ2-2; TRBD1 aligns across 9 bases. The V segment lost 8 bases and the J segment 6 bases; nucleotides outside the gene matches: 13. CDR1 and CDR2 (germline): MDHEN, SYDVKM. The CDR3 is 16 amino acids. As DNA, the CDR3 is TGTGCCAGCCAAATAACGGGACAGGGAAAGTCCGGGGAGCTGTTTTTT. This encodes CASQITGQGKSGELFF.

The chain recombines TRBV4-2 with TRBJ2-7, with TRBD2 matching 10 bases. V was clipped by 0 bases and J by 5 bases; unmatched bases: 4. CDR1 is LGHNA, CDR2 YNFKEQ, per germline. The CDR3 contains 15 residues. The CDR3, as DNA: TGTGCCAGCAGCCAAGATCGGCTAGCGGGAGACGAGCAGTACTTC. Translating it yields CASSQDRLAGDEQYF.

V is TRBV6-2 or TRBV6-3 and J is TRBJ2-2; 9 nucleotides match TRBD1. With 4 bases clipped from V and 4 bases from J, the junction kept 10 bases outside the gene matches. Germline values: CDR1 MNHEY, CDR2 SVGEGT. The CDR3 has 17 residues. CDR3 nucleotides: TGTGCCAGCAGTTCCGACAGGGGGGAAGTCGGCACCGGGGAGCTGTTTTTT. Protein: CASSSDRGEVGTGELFF.

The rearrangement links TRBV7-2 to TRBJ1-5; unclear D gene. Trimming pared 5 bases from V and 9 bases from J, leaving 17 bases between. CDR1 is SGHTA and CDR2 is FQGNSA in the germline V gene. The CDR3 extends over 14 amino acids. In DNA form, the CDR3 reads TGTGCCAGCAGCCAATCTCCGGTGAATTGGCCCCAGCATTTT. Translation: CASSQSPVNWPQHF.

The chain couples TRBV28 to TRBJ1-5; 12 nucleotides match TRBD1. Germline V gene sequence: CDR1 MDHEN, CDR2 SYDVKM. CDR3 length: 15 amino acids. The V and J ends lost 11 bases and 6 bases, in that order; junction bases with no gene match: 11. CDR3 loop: CARWGGQGAGQPQHF. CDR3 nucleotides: TGTGCCCGCTGGGGGGGACAGGGGGCGGGTCAGCCCCAGCATTTT.

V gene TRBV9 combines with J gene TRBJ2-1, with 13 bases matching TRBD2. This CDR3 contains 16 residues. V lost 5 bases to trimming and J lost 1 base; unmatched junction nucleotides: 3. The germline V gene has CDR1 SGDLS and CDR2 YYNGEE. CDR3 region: CASRGTSGTSYNEQFF. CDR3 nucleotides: TGTGCCAGCAGAGGGACTAGCGGGACTTCCTACAATGAGCAGTTCTTC.

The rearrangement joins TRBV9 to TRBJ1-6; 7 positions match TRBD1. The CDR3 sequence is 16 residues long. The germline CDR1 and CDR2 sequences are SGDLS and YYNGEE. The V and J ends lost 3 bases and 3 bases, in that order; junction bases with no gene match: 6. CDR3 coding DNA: TGTGCCAGCAGCGAGGGACAGCGAAACTATAATTCACCCCTCCACTTT. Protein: CASSEGQRNYNSPLHF.

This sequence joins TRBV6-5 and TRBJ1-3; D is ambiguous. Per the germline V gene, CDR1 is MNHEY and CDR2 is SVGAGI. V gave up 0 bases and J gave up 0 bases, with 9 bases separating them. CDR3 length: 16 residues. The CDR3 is CASSYSQALSGNTIYF. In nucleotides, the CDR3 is TGTGCCAGCAGTTACTCCCAGGCTCTCTCTGGAAACACCATATATTTT.

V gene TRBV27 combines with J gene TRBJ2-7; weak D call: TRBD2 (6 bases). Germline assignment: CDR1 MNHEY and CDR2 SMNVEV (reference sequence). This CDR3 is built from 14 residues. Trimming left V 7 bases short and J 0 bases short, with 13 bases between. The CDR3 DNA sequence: TGTGCCAGCACCCGAGGAGGGAGCTCCTACGAGCAGTACTTC. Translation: CASTRGGSSYEQYF.

The CDR3: CASMGGGSKTYEQYF. CDR3 bases: TGTGCCAGCATGGGAGGCGGGAGTAAAACCTACGAGCAGTACTTC. The gene calls are TRBV2 and TRBJ2-7; 7 bases map to TRBD2. Germline trimming cut 7 bases from V and 2 bases from J; bases unmatched to any gene: 11. This CDR3 region has 15 residues. Germline CDR1 is SNHLY and CDR2 is FYNNEI.

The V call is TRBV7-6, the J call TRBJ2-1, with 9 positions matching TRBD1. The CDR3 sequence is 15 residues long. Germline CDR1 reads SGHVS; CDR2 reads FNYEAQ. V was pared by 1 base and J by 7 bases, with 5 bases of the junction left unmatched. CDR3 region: CASSLEQGASNEQFF. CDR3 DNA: TGTGCCAGCAGCTTAGAACAGGGGGCGAGTAATGAGCAGTTCTTC.

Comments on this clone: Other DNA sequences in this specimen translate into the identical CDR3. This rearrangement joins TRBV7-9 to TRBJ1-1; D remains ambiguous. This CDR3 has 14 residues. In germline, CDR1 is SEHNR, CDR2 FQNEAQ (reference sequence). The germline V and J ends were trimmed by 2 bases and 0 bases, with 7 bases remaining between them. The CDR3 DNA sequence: TGTGCCAGCAGCTTACCAGGTATGAACACTGAAGCTTTCTTT. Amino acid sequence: CASSLPGMNTEAFF.

The CDR3: CASSLGSAGGSYEQYF. CDR3 in DNA: TGTGCCAGCAGCTTGGGGAGCGCGGGAGGGTCCTACGAGCAGTACTTC. The chain employs TRBV5-6 and TRBJ2-7; 9 nucleotides agree with TRBD2. Unmatched junction bases numbered 5, after V lost 0 bases and J lost 1 base. The CDR3 covers 16 residues. The germline V gene has CDR1 SGHDT and CDR2 YYEEEE. Full variable domain (remainder filled in from reference TRBV5-6 and TRBJ2-7): DAGVTQSPTHLIKTRGQQVTLRCSPKSGHDTVSWYQQALGQGPQFIFQYYEEEERQRGNFPDRFSGHQFPNYSSELNVNALLLGDSALYLCASSLGSAGGSYEQYFGPGTRLTVT.

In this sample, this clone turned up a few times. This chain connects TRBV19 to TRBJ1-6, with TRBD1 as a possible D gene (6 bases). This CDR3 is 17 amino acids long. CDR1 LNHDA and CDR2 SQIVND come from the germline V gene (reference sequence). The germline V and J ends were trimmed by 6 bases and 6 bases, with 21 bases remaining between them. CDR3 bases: TGTGCCAGTAGCCTTTCAAAACAGGGTGGAGTTAATTCACCCCTCCACTTT. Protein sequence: CASSLSKQGGVNSPLHF.

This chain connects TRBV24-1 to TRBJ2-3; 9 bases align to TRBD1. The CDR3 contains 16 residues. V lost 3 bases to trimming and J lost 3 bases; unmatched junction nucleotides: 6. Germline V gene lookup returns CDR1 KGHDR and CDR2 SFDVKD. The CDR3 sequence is CATSDPTGGRTDTQYF. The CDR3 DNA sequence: TGTGCCACCAGTGATCCGACAGGGGGACGTACAGATACGCAGTATTTT.